Shown below are 4 T cell receptor beta chains from a single sample sequenced in a study of T cells in Graves' hyperthyroidism and ophthalmopathy. The investigators amplified TCR beta CDR3 regions from RNA transcripts. HTBI primers drove first-round RT-PCR of the TCR CDR3. TCRdb analysed the multiplex PCR reads with MiXCR anew, one entry per CDR3 protein. The sample has hundreds of thousands of distinct CDR3 sequences, over 35% seen once; the top ten hold around 31%. Input material: blood. These receptors came from a woman aged 40-49 years with Graves' hyperthyroidism.

The table lists this clonotype with many counts. The chain combines TRBV29-1 with TRBJ2-6; D perhaps matches TRBD2 (6 bases). Trimming took 6 bases from V and 7 from J, leaving 22 bases between them. Germline CDR1 is SQVTM and CDR2 is ANQGSEA. This CDR3 is built from 16 residues. The CDR3 bases are TGCAGCGTCCGGGGTGTGGAGGGTATGCGTGCCAACGTCCTGACTTTC. Amino acids: CSVRGVEGMRANVLTF. Full variable domain (rest looked up from reference TRBV29-1 and TRBJ2-6): SAVISQKPSRDICQRGTSLTIQCQVDSQVTMMFWYRQQPGQSLTLIATANQGSEATYESGFVIDKFPISRPNLTFSTLTVSNMSPEDSSIYLCSVRGVEGMRANVLTFGAGSRLTVL.

This clonotype was seen only a few times. J is TRBJ1-1 and V is TRBV7-8; D might be TRBD1 (6 bases). The germline gives CDR1 SGHVS, CDR2 FQNEAQ. The CDR3 has 15 residues. V was trimmed by 1 base and J by 4 bases, leaving 13 bases between them. CDR3 DNA: TGTGCCAGCAGCTTAGGGCAGGGGCTTGGCACTGAAGCTTTCTTT. It codes for CASSLGQGLGTEAFF.

This clonotype was observed many times. CDR3 loop: CASSPSGQGREKLFF. In nucleotides, the CDR3 is TGTGCCAGCAGCCCGTCCGGACAGGGAAGGGAAAAACTGTTTTTT. This chain uses TRBV7-2 with TRBJ1-4; TRBD1 matches 8 bases. With 5 bases clipped from V and 8 bases from J, the junction kept 10 bases outside the gene matches. The length of the CDR3 is 15 residues. Germline V gene data show CDR1 as SGHTA and CDR2 as FQGNSA.

Only one count was recorded for this clonotype. V is TRBV7-8 and J is TRBJ2-3, with a tentative D call TRBD2 (5 bases). CDR3 length: 11 amino acids. V dropped 5 bases and J dropped 14 bases, with 14 bases sitting between them. CDR1 and CDR2 from the germline V gene are SGHVS and FQNEAQ. DNA of the CDR3: TGTGCCAGCAGCCCCGGGGAGCGGCTGTATTTT. Its protein is CASSPGERLYF. Complete variable domain (other parts from reference TRBV7-8 and TRBJ2-3): GAGVSQSPRYKVAKRGQDVALRCDPISGHVSLFWYQQALGQGPEFLTYFQNEAQLDKSGLPSDRFFAERPEGSVSTLKIQRTQQEDSAVYLCASSPGERLYFGPGTRLTVL.